A single sample gave rise to the 23 T cell receptor beta chains below, sequenced in a study of CD8 T cells in Susac syndrome. RNA in amounts of roughly 0.45 to 1 ug was reverse transcribed with random hexamers. A single record per CDR3 protein comes from TCRdb applying MiXCR to the immunoSEQ multiplex PCR reads. Among approximately 270,000 distinct CDR3 sequences, 93% were seen once, and the ten largest hold around 0.072%. Sequenced input: CD4+ T cells from PBMCs. These TCRs come from a human donor with multiple sclerosis.

A single count supports this clonotype. The chain employs TRBV20-1 and TRBJ1-1; D remains unclear. The V end was cut by 3 bases, the J end by 4 bases, with 9 bases between. Germline CDR1 and CDR2: DFQATT and SNEGSKA (reference sequence). This CDR3 is built from 12 residues. The CDR3 here is CSARWDPTEAFF. CDR3 nucleotides: TGCAGTGCTAGGTGGGATCCCACTGAAGCTTTCTTT.

The chain links TRBV7-9 to TRBJ1-2; maybe TRBD1 (5 bases). Germline values: CDR1 SEHNR, CDR2 FQNEAQ (reference sequence). Trimming removed 4 bases at V and 3 bases at J, with 9 bases between. The CDR3 sequence is 13 residues long. As DNA, the CDR3 is TGTGCCAGCAGCTCAGGGATTCACTATGGCTACACCTTC. Its protein is CASSSGIHYGYTF.

The chain uses TRBV30 and TRBJ1-6, with unresolved D. CDR1 is GTSNPN and CDR2 is SVGIG in the germline V gene (reference sequence). This CDR3 region has 11 residues. The V end was cut by 8 bases, the J end by 12 bases, with 14 bases between. The CDR3 region is CASSRLGPLHF. The CDR3 DNA is TGTGCCAGCAGCAGATTGGGACCCCTCCACTTT.

Written as DNA, the CDR3 is TGTGCCAGCAGCTCGACCCCGGGGAGCCCAGGGGGAAACATTCAGTACTTC. Translating it yields CASSSTPGSPGGNIQYF. The rearrangement joins TRBV7-3 to TRBJ2-4, with 7 bases that match TRBD1. Trimming cost V 4 bases and J 6 bases; bases outside gene matches: 15. Germline CDR1 SGHTA, CDR2 FQGTGA. CDR3 length: 17 amino acids.

The chain couples TRBV7-3 to TRBJ2-3; D gene ambiguous. Germline V gene sequence: CDR1 SGHTA, CDR2 FQGTGA. V was cut by 1 base and J by 5 bases, with 13 bases left in between. This CDR3 contains 15 residues. In DNA form, the CDR3 reads TGTGCCAGCAGCTTAAATTCTGGGGTCGGAGATACGCAGTATTTT. The encoded protein is CASSLNSGVGDTQYF.

The chain employs TRBV6-2 or TRBV6-3 and TRBJ2-4; 7 bases are shared with TRBD2. Germline-derived CDR1 and CDR2 are MNHEY and SVGEGT. The junction had 5 bases not matched to a gene; V was cut back by 2 bases and J by 1 base. CDR3 size: 16 residues. As DNA, the CDR3 is TGTGCCAGCAGTTACGCGGGGGACCTCGCCAAAAACATTCAGTACTTC. Protein product: CASSYAGDLAKNIQYF.

The J gene is TRBJ1-1, the V gene TRBV19; 7 bases match TRBD1. This CDR3 contains 15 residues. Germline V gene sequence: CDR1 LNHDA, CDR2 SQIVND (reference sequence). Trimming took 6 bases from V and 3 from J; bases not matched to a gene: 10. CDR3 protein: CASRQQGWSDTEAFF. The CDR3 DNA is TGTGCCAGTAGGCAACAGGGGTGGTCGGACACTGAAGCTTTCTTT.

The V and J genes are TRBV9 and TRBJ1-3; no clear D. V was shortened by 1 base and J by 8 bases, with 10 bases between the two germline ends. Germline lookup yields CDR1 SGDLS and CDR2 YYNGEE. The CDR3 totals 13 residues. The CDR3 sequence: CASSVNSGDTIYF. The CDR3, as DNA: TGTGCCAGCAGCGTAAACAGCGGGGACACCATATATTTT.

CDR3 sequence reads: CSAPRNTEAFF. CDR3 coding DNA: TGCAGTGCTCCCCGTAACACTGAAGCTTTCTTT. The chain combines TRBV20-1 with TRBJ1-1, with unresolved D. The CDR3 contains 11 residues. Germline CDR1 is DFQATT and CDR2 is SNEGSKA (reference sequence). Deletions cut 5 bases from V and 2 bases from J, with 6 bases between.

The gene calls are TRBV7-2 and TRBJ1-1, with D possibly TRBD1 on 6 matching bases. Trimming took off 3 bases at V and 4 bases at J, with 12 bases between the two ends. Germline CDR1 is SGHTA and CDR2 is FQGNSA. The CDR3 consists of 14 residues. The CDR3 region is CASSFAGESTEAFF. The CDR3 nucleotides read TGTGCCAGCAGCTTTGCAGGGGAGAGCACTGAAGCTTTCTTT.

V usage is TRBV6-1 and J usage is TRBJ1-5, with TRBD1 as a possible D gene (5 bases). This CDR3 has 15 amino acids. CDR1 and CDR2 from the germline V gene are MNHNS and SASEGT. Trimming removed 2 bases from V and 6 bases from J, with 14 bases in between. The CDR3 DNA sequence: TGTGCCAGCAGTGAATTAGGAGGCGGGGGTCAGCCCCAGCATTTT. The encoded protein is CASSELGGGGQPQHF.

The J gene is TRBJ1-1, the V gene TRBV3-1; tentative D call: TRBD1 (5 bases). The V end was cut by 5 bases, the J end by 5 bases, with 18 bases between. CDR3 size: 15 residues. Germline V lookup: CDR1 LGHDT, CDR2 YNNKEL (reference sequence). CDR3 DNA: TGTGCCAGCAGCGCCCCCTGGCAGGGAGGGACTGAAGCTTTCTTT. Its translation is CASSAPWQGGTEAFF.

V usage is TRBV6-5 and J usage is TRBJ2-1; 8 bases are a match to TRBD2. The V gene end was trimmed by 6 bases and the J gene end by 0 bases; junction bases not matched to a gene: 4. CDR3 length: 15 residues. The germline V gene has CDR1 MNHEY and CDR2 SVGAGI. The CDR3 sequence is CASRVAGSSYNEQFF. CDR3 bases: TGTGCCAGCAGGGTAGCGGGGAGCTCCTACAATGAGCAGTTCTTC.

The chain carries TRBV14 and TRBJ2-2; tentative D call: TRBD1 (5 bases). Per the germline V gene, CDR1 is SGHDN and CDR2 is FVKESK. V lost 3 bases and J 2 bases, leaving 13 bases between the germline ends. The length of the CDR3 is 16 residues. CDR3 bases: TGTGCCAGCAGCCACCTCACAGGTTTTAACACCGGGGAGCTGTTTTTT. Protein: CASSHLTGFNTGELFF.

This clonotype was recorded only once. The chain is built from TRBV5-1 and TRBJ2-5; D is ambiguous. Germline V gene lookup returns CDR1 SGHRS and CDR2 YFSETQ. Trimming took off 2 bases at V and 1 base at J, with 6 bases between the two ends. There are 13 residues in the CDR3. CDR3 nucleotide sequence: TGCGCCAGCAGCTTAGACACCCAAGAGACCCAGTACTTC. Translated: CASSLDTQETQYF.

This chain joins TRBV12-3 or TRBV12-4 and TRBJ2-5; TRBD2 aligns across 12 bases. Trimming cost V 4 bases and J 4 bases; bases outside gene matches: 7. The CDR3 length is 16 residues. The CDR3 loop reads CASSSRLAGASETQYF. CDR3 bases: TGTGCCAGCAGTTCACGACTAGCGGGGGCCTCAGAGACCCAGTACTTC.

This sequence joins TRBV19 and TRBJ2-2; 8 positions agree with TRBD2. This CDR3 contains 15 residues. Germline CDR1 reads LNHDA; CDR2 reads SQIVND (reference sequence). The V gene end was trimmed by 5 bases and the J gene end by 6 bases; junction bases not matched to a gene: 8. Here the CDR3 reads CASSQGTRGAGELFF. The DNA of the CDR3 is TGTGCCAGTAGTCAAGGGACTAGAGGGGCCGGGGAGCTGTTTTTT.

The chain links TRBV5-1 to TRBJ2-6; D gene unclear. Trimming pared 7 bases from V and 0 bases from J, leaving 2 bases between. CDR3 length equals 12 residues. Germline CDR1 is SGHRS and CDR2 is YFSETQ. The CDR3 sequence: CASGSGANVLTF. The CDR3 DNA reads as TGCGCCAGCGGCTCTGGGGCCAACGTCCTGACTTTC.

This sequence joins TRBV4-1 and TRBJ1-1; D is unresolved. The germline V and J ends were trimmed by 2 bases and 5 bases, with 12 bases remaining between them. The CDR3 loop spans 14 amino acids. The germline gives CDR1 MGHRA, CDR2 YSYEKL. The CDR3 loop reads CASSQFVRDTEAFF. The CDR3 DNA follows: TGCGCCAGCAGCCAATTCGTCCGGGATACTGAAGCTTTCTTT.

The chain joins TRBV12-3 or TRBV12-4 to TRBJ2-2, with 12 bases identical to TRBD1. The trim removed 7 bases at V and 2 bases at J, leaving 5 bases unmatched. The CDR3 totals 16 residues. For the CDR3, the DNA is TGTGCCAGCAAAGCCGGGACAGGGGGCAACACCGGGGAGCTGTTTTTT. Translation gives CASKAGTGGNTGELFF.

This rearrangement joins TRBV7-2 to TRBJ2-1, with a tentative D call TRBD1 (5 bases). Germline CDR1 SGHTA, CDR2 FQGNSA. The CDR3 covers 15 residues. V was trimmed by 3 bases and J by 6 bases, leaving 15 bases between them. CDR3 amino acids: CASSFVGQGANEQFF. Written as DNA, the CDR3 is TGTGCCAGCAGCTTCGTGGGCCAAGGGGCCAATGAGCAGTTCTTC.

The rearrangement uses TRBV5-1 and TRBJ2-7, with D possibly TRBD2 on 5 matching bases. V shed 3 bases and J shed 4 bases, with 14 bases lying between them. CDR3 length: 14 amino acids. The germline CDR1 and CDR2 sequences are SGHRS and YFSETQ. The CDR3 spells CASSWGAGRYEQYF. Written as DNA, the CDR3 is TGCGCCAGCAGCTGGGGAGCCGGACGATACGAGCAGTACTTC.

This clonotype was picked up one time. The gene calls are TRBV29-1 and TRBJ2-1; a weak D match, TRBD2 (5 bases). Germline V CDR1 and CDR2: SQVTM, ANQGSEA. The CDR3 sequence is 12 residues long. Between the trimmed V and J ends, which lost 4 bases and 9 bases, there was a span of 13 bases. DNA for the CDR3: TGCAGCGTTGGTACCGGAGGTAGTGAGCAGTTCTTC. Protein product: CSVGTGGSEQFF.